This TCR beta chain derives from a study of T cells in Graves' hyperthyroidism and ophthalmopathy. This clonotype came up a few times. Stable Graves' hyperthyroidism denoted no ophthalmopathy progression over 18 months. Amplification targeted TCR beta CDR3 regions from RNA transcripts. During a first-round RT-PCR of the TCR CDR3, the HTBI primer set was used. TCRdb ran MiXCR on the multiplex PCR reads and lists one entry per CDR3 protein. The sample consists of around 520,000 distinct CDR3 sequences, 11% to 15% of them appearing once. The CDR3 runs 13 residues. V lost 8 bases, J lost 2 bases, and 9 bases lay in between. Germline lookup yields CDR1 KGHDR and CDR2 SFDVKD.

The TCR originated in a woman aged 40 to 49 with Graves' hyperthyroidism. The chain employs TRBV24-1 and TRBJ2-1; D is unresolved. Sequenced sample: blood. The CDR3: CATIGTPYNEQFF. CDR3 sequence (DNA): TGTGCCACCATAGGAACACCCTACAATGAGCAGTTCTTC.